The clone carrying this T cell receptor beta chain has only a few counts. What it binds is unknown. The data were obtained in a study of T cell repertoires in cytomegalovirus infection. Study-level information: Peptides in the study included HLA-C-restricted and HLA-B-restricted CMV epitopes. Both a matching HLA type and CMV infection were indicated by public TCR beta signatures.

Whole-study results and caveats: There were HLA-C-restricted CMV-specific TCR beta clonotypes dominating the ex vivo response. Summed frequency of public TCR beta families distinguished CMV carriers with the relevant HLA.

Looked up from germline, CDR1 is KGHSH and CDR2 is LQKENI. V was clipped by 1 base and J by 2 bases; unmatched bases: 5. This CDR3 contains 16 residues. TCRdb re-analysed the reads in MiXCR, keeping a single row per CDR3 protein. Among 450,000 to 600,000 distinct CDR3 sequences listed, roughly 34% were seen once. This material consisted of cultured PBMCs, taken from culture after CMV antigen stimulation. This chain connects TRBV18 to TRBJ1-1; 9 nucleotides align to TRBD1. The sequence derives from a human donor in good health (CMV status not recorded). Some clones in this sample may be carry-over from other donors' samples. CDR3 sequence reads: CASSPRTGDLNTEAFF. DNA for the CDR3: TGTGCCAGCTCACCACGGACAGGGGATTTAAACACTGAAGCTTTCTTT.